A selection of T cell receptor beta chains follows, all from one sample in a study of control samples from healthy donors and cancer patients. The assay was immunoSEQ multiplex PCR, and TCRdb's table has in-frame clones only and misses some. The sample consists of around 49,000 clones, more than 70% of them appearing once. The sequencing input was PBMCs. The source is a middle-aged man with colorectal cancer. The CDR3 runs from the conserved cysteine through the conserved F or W. A D gene is named only where the DNA matches it firmly. Clone size is shown for a subset of rows, as once, few, many or a class of expanded clone.

TGTGCCAGCTCCCCCTCCCCCAGGGCGAACACCGGGGAGCTGTTTTTT CASSPSPRANTGELFF NA TRBJ2-2 once TRBV18
TGTGCCAGCAGTCTCCTCTGGGGATACATTCAGTACTTC CASSLLWGYIQYF NA TRBJ2-4 NA TRBV27
TGTGCCAGCAGCCCATTGGCGGGGGGAGGCGATGAGCAGTTCTTC CASSPLAGGGDEQFF TRBD2 TRBJ2-1 NA TRBV14
TGTGCCAGTAGTATCGAGCGACAAGAGACCCAGTACTTC CASSIERQETQYF NA TRBJ2-5 NA TRBV19
TGTGCCAGCAGTGGTTGGACAGGTGGGGACACTGAAGCTTTCTTT CASSGWTGGDTEAFF TRBD1 TRBJ1-1 NA TRBV2
TGCAGTGCTAGAGATGGAAGGGGGCAGTTCTTC CSARDGRGQFF NA TRBJ2-1 NA TRBV20-1
TGCGCCAGCAGCTTGGTAGGGACAGGGGGGCACGAGCAGTACTTC CASSLVGTGGHEQYF TRBD1 TRBJ2-7 NA TRBV5-1
TGCGCCAGCAGCTCAAATCAGGGACCCGCCACCGGGGAGCTGTTTTTT CASSSNQGPATGELFF NA TRBJ2-2 once TRBV5-1
TGTGCCTGGAGTTCCCTTCTTCGTAGCACAGATACGCAGTATTTT CAWSSLLRSTDTQYF NA TRBJ2-3 NA TRBV30
TGTGCCAGCAGCCAAGAAGGGAGGACTAGCGTGAACACCGGGGAGCTGTTTTTT CASSQEGRTSVNTGELFF TRBD2 TRBJ2-2 NA TRBV3-1/TRBV3-2
TGTGCCAGCAGGCCTCTAGCGGGAGTTCCCTACGAGCAGTACTTC CASRPLAGVPYEQYF TRBD2 TRBJ2-7 NA TRBV6-5
TGTGCCAGCAGCGCGGACAGGCTCTACGAGCAGTACTTC CASSADRLYEQYF TRBD1 TRBJ2-7 NA TRBV7-9
TGTGCCAGCAGTGAGGTATGGGGTTACAATCAGCCCCAGCATTTT CASSEVWGYNQPQHF NA TRBJ1-5 NA TRBV6-1
TGTGCCAGCAGTTGGGGATATAATTCACCCCTCCACTTT CASSWGYNSPLHF NA TRBJ1-6 NA TRBV27
TGTGCCAGCAGCTTAAAGGGGGGGTCCTACGAGCAGTACTTC CASSLKGGSYEQYF NA TRBJ2-7 NA TRBV13
TGTGCCTGCTCCCAGGGGCTTAGCAATCAGCCCCAGCATTTT CACSQGLSNQPQHF NA TRBJ1-5 NA TRBV30
TGTGCCAGCAGCTTTCAGGGACAGGGTGAGCAGTTCTTC CASSFQGQGEQFF TRBD1 TRBJ2-1 NA TRBV7-9
TGCGCCAGCAGTGAGTCTGGAAAAACCGGGGAGCTGTTTTTT CASSESGKTGELFF NA TRBJ2-2 NA TRBV10-2
TGTGCCAGCAGTGAAGCGGGACGGAACACTGAAGCTTTCTTT CASSEAGRNTEAFF NA TRBJ1-1 NA TRBV6-1
TGTGCCAGCAGTTACTCGAAGGAGCGGATCAATGAGCAGTTCTTC CASSYSKERINEQFF NA TRBJ2-1 NA TRBV6-5